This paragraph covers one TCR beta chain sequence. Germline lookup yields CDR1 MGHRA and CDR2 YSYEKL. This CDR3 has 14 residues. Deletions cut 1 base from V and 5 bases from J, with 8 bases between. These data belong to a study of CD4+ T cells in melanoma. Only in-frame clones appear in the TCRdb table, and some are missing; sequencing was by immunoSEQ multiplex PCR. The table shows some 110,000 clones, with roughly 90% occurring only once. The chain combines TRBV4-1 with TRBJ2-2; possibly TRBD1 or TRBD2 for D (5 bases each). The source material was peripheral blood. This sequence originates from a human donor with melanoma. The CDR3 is CASSQVGTTGELFF. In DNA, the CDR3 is TGCGCCAGCAGCCAAGTCGGGACGACCGGGGAGCTGTTTTTT.